Shown below are 5 T cell receptor beta chains from a single sample sequenced in a study of blood T cell repertoires in COVID-19. The assay was immunoSEQ multiplex PCR, and TCRdb's table has in-frame clones only and misses some. The sample consists of 130,000 to 150,000 clones, roughly 89% of them appearing once. The sequencing sample was made of peripheral blood. The receptor source for this set is a woman aged 35 to 49 with acute or convalescent COVID-19.

V gene TRBV5-8 combines with J gene TRBJ1-1; 8 bases line up with TRBD1. The trim removed 2 bases at V and 5 bases at J, leaving 5 bases unmatched. CDR1 and CDR2 from the germline V gene are SGHTS and YDEGEE. This CDR3 spans 14 amino acids. The DNA of the CDR3 is TGTGCCAGCAGCTTCGGACAGGGTGGGACTGAAGCTTTCTTT. Protein sequence: CASSFGQGGTEAFF.

The chain joins TRBV6-2 or TRBV6-3 to TRBJ1-1; D perhaps matches TRBD1 (6 bases). V was shortened by 4 bases and J by 1 base, with 10 bases between the two germline ends. The CDR3 extends over 14 amino acids. Germline-derived CDR1 and CDR2 are MNHEY and SVGEGT. The CDR3 region has the DNA TGTGCCAGCAGTTTCTCGACAGGGAACACTGAAGCTTTCTTT. This translates into CASSFSTGNTEAFF.

This clone was seen a few times. CDR3 DNA sequence: TGTGCCAGTAGAAATTGGGGGGATAACCAGCCCCAGCATTTT. Protein product: CASRNWGDNQPQHF. The chain couples TRBV27 to TRBJ1-5; perhaps TRBD1 as D (5 bases). Germline V gene lookup returns CDR1 MNHEY and CDR2 SMNVEV (reference sequence). The germline V and J ends were trimmed by 9 bases and 7 bases, with 19 bases remaining between them. CDR3 length: 14 residues.

V gene TRBV18 combines with J gene TRBJ1-5; 8 bases are a match to TRBD1. The CDR3 contains 15 residues. Trimming took 6 bases from V and 2 from J; bases not matched to a gene: 6. Looked up from germline, CDR1 is KGHSH and CDR2 is LQKENI. CDR3 nucleotide sequence: TGTGCCAGCTCCCTGGACAGGGTTGGCAATCAGCCCCAGCATTTT. The encoded protein is CASSLDRVGNQPQHF.

The gene calls are TRBV14 and TRBJ1-2; 9 bases are a match to TRBD1. V gave up 1 base and J gave up 6 bases; unmatched junction bases: 6. The CDR3 contains 15 residues. Germline CDR1 SGHDN, CDR2 FVKESK. CDR3 nucleotides: TGTGCCAGCAGCCAAGCCAGGGGACAGGGAAATGGCTACACCTTC. Protein product: CASSQARGQGNGYTF.